This TCR beta chain stems from a study of blood T cell repertoires in COVID-19. The CDR3 runs 20 residues. Germline CDR1 and CDR2: SGDLS and YYNGEE. Trimming removed 0 bases from V and 4 bases from J, with 26 bases in between. Assay used: immunoSEQ multiplex PCR; TCRdb lists only in-frame clones, some missing. The sample lists 140,000 or so clones, roughly 79% occurring once. The chain links TRBV9 to TRBJ1-3; no clear D gene. The sequence was collected from a human donor in a cohort sampled during active COVID-19. Material: peripheral blood. CDR3 amino acids: CASSVGRAGGFELGGNTIYF. The DNA for the CDR3 is TGTGCCAGCAGCGTAGGCCGTGCAGGAGGGTTTGAGCTGGGAGGAAACACCATATATTTT.